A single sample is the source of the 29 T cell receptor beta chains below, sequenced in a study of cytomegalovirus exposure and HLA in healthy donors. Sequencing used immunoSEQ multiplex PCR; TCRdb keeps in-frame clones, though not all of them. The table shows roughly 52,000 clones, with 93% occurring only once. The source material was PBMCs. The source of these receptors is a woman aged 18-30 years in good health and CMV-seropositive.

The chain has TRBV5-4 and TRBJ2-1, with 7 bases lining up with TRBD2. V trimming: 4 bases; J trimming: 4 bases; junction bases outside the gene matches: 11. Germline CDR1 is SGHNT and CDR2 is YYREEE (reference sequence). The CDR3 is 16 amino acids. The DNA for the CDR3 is TGTGCCAGCAGCCCTGCTTGGGACTACCTATACAATGAGCAGTTCTTC. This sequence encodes CASSPAWDYLYNEQFF.

CDR3 loop: CASSTGQGTGNTIYF. CDR3 nucleotides: TGTGCCAGCAGTACGGGACAGGGTACTGGAAACACCATATATTTT. The V gene is TRBV2, the J gene TRBJ1-3, with 9 nucleotides matching TRBD1. J was trimmed by 2 bases and V by 5 bases; bases with no gene match: 4. Germline CDR1 reads SNHLY; CDR2 reads FYNNEI. CDR3 length: 15 amino acids.

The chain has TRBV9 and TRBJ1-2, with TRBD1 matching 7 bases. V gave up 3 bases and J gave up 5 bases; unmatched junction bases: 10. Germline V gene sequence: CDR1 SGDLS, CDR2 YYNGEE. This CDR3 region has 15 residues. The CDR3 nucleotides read TGTGCCAGCAGCGAAAGACAGGGTTCACTTTATGGCTACACCTTC. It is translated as CASSERQGSLYGYTF.

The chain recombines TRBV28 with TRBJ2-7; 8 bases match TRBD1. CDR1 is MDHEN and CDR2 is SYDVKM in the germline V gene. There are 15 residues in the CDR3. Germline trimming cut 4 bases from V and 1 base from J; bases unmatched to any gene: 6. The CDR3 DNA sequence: TGTGCCAGCAGTTACCAGGGGGCCCTATCCTACGAGCAGTACTTC. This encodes CASSYQGALSYEQYF.

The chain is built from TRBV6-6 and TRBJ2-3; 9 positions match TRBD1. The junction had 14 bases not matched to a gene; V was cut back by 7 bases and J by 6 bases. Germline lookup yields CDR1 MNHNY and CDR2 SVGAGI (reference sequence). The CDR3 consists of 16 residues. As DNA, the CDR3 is TGTGCCAGCACCATGGACAGGGGAATAGGTGGGGATACGCAGTATTTT. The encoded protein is CASTMDRGIGGDTQYF.

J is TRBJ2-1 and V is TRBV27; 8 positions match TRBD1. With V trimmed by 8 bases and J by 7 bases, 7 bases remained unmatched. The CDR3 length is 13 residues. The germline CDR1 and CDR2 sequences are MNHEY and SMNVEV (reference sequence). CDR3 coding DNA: TGTGCCAGCGGCCGGACAGGGCAGAATGAGCAGTTCTTC. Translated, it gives CASGRTGQNEQFF.

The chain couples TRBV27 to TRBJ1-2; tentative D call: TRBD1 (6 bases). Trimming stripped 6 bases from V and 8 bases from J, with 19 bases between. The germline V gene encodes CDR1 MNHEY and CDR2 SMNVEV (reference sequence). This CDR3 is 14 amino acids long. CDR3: CASRPTGGWGGYTF. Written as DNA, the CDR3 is TGTGCCAGCAGGCCGACAGGAGGTTGGGGAGGCTACACCTTC.

The CDR3 protein is CSVGRGSTEAFF. The DNA of the CDR3 is TGCAGCGTTGGTAGGGGATCTACCGAAGCTTTCTTT. V and J are TRBV29-1 and TRBJ1-1; the D gene is possibly TRBD1 (5 bases). Trimming shortened V by 4 bases and J by 8 bases, and 14 bases separated the two germline ends. Germline V gene sequence: CDR1 SQVTM, CDR2 ANQGSEA. The CDR3 contains 12 residues. Drawing the rest from reference TRBV29-1 and TRBJ1-1, the complete variable domain is SAVISQKPSRDICQRGTSLTIQCQVDSQVTMMFWYRQQPGQSLTLIATANQGSEATYESGFVIDKFPISRPNLTFSTLTVSNMSPEDSSIYLCSVGRGSTEAFFGQGTRLTVV.

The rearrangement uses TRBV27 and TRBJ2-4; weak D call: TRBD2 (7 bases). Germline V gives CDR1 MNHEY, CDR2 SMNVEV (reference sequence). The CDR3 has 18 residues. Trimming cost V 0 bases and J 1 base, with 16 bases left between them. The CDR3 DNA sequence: TGTGCCAGCAGTTTATCGCCCAACAGGGAGGGGGCCAAAAACATTCAGTACTTC. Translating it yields CASSLSPNREGAKNIQYF.

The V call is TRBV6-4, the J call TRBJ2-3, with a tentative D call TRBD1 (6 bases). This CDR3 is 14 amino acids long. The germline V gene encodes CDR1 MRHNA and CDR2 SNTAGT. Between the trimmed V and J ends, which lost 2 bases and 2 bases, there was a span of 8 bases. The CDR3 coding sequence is TGTGCCAGCAGTGACGGGGGACACACAGATACGCAGTATTTT. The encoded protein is CASSDGGHTDTQYF.

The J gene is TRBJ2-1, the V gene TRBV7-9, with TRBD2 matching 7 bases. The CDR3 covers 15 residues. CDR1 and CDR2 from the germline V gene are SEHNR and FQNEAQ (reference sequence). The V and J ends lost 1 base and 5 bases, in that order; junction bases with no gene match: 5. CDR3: CASSLGGGLHNEQFF. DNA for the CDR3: TGTGCCAGCAGCTTAGGGGGGGGACTACACAATGAGCAGTTCTTC.

The CDR3 sequence is CASSDGAGGTDTQYF. Written as DNA, the CDR3 is TGTGCCAGCAGTGACGGAGCGGGGGGCACAGATACGCAGTATTTT. The V and J genes are TRBV6-4 and TRBJ2-3; 8 bases are shared with TRBD2. The germline CDR1 and CDR2 sequences are MRHNA and SNTAGT. The V gene end was trimmed by 2 bases and the J gene end by 1 base; junction bases not matched to a gene: 2. The CDR3 consists of 15 residues.

The CDR3 spells CASSLVGGGSTDTQYF. The CDR3 region has the DNA TGTGCCAGCAGCTTGGTAGGGGGCGGGAGCACAGATACGCAGTATTTT. The rearrangement links TRBV5-4 to TRBJ2-3, with 7 bases matching TRBD1. The CDR3 covers 16 residues. From germline, CDR1 is SGHNT and CDR2 YYREEE (reference sequence). J gave up 0 bases and V 0 bases, and 4 bases lay outside the gene matches. Combining the CDR3 with reference TRBV5-4 and TRBJ2-3 gives the whole variable domain ETGVTQSPTHLIKTRGQQVTLRCSSQSGHNTVSWYQQALGQGPQFIFQYYREEENGRGNFPPRFSGLQFPNYSSELNVNALELDDSALYLCASSLVGGGSTDTQYFGPGTRLTVL.

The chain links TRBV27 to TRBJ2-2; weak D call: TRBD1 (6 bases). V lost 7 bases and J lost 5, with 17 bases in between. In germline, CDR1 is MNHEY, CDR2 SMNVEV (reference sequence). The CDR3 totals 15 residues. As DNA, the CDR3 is TGTGCCAGCACCCCGGACAGCCTACCGACCGGGGAGCTGTTTTTT. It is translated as CASTPDSLPTGELFF.

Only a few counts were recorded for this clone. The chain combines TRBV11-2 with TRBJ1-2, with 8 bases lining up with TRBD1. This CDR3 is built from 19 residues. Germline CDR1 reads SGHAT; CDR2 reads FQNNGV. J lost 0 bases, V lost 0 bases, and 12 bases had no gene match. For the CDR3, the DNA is TGTGCCAGCAGCTTAGAGAGGGGACAGGAGGAGCCCGCTAACTATGGCTACACCTTC. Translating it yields CASSLERGQEEPANYGYTF. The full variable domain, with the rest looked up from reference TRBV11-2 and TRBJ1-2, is EAGVAQSPRYKIIEKRQSVAFWCNPISGHATLYWYQQILGQGPKLLIQFQNNGVVDDSQLPKDRFSAERLKGVDSTLKIQPAKLEDSAVYLCASSLERGQEEPANYGYTFGSGTRLTVV.

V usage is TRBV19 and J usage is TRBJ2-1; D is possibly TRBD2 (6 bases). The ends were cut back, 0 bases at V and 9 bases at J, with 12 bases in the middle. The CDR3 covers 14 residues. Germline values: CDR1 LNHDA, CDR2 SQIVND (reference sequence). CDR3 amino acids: CASSIDRGVFEQFF. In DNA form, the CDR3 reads TGTGCCAGTAGTATAGATCGCGGGGTCTTTGAGCAGTTCTTC.

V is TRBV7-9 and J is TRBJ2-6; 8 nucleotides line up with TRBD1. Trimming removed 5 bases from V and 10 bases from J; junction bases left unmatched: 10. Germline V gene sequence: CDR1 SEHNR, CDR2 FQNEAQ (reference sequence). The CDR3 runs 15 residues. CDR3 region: CASSRPGQGSNVLTF. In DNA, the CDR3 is TGTGCCAGCAGCCGCCCTGGACAGGGTTCGAACGTCCTGACTTTC. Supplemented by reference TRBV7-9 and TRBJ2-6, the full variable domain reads DTGVSQNPRHKITKRGQNVTFRCDPISEHNRLYWYRQTLGQGPEFLTYFQNEAQLEKSRLLSDRFSAERPKGSFSTLEIQRTEQGDSAMYLCASSRPGQGSNVLTFGAGSRLTVL.

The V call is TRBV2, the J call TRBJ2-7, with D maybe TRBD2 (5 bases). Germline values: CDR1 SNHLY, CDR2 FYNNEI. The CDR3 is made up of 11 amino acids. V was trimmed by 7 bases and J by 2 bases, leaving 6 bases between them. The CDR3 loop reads CASTGTYEQYF. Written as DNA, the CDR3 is TGTGCCAGCACCGGGACCTACGAGCAGTACTTC.

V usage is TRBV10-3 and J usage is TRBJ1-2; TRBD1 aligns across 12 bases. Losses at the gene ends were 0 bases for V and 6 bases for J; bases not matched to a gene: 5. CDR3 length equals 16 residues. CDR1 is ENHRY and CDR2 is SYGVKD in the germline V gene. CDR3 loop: CAISESGGQGAHGYTF. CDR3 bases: TGTGCCATCAGTGAGTCGGGGGGACAGGGGGCCCATGGCTACACCTTC.

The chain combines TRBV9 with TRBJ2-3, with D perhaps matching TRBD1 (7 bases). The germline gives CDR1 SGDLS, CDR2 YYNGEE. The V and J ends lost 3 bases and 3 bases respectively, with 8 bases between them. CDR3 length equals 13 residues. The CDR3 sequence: CASSAGGTDTQYF. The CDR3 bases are TGTGCCAGCAGCGCAGGGGGGACAGATACGCAGTATTTT. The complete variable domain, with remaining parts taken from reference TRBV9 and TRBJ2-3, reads DSGVTQTPKHLITATGQRVTLRCSPRSGDLSVYWYQQSLDQGLQFLIQYYNGEERAKGNILERFSAQQFPDLHSELNLSSLELGDSALYFCASSAGGTDTQYFGPGTRLTVL.

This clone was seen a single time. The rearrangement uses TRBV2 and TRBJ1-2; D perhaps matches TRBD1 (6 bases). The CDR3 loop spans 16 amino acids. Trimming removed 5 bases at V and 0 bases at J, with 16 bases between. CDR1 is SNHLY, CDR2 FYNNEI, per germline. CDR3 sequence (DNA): TGTGCCAGCAGTACCGTTGGACAGCCAGCTAACTATGGCTACACCTTC. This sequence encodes CASSTVGQPANYGYTF.

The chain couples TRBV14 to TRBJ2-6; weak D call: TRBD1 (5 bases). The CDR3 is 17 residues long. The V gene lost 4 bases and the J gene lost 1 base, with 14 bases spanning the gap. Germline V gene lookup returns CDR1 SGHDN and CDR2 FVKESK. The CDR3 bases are TGTGCCAGCAGCCCAAGGGTGGGGCCTTCTGGGGCCAACGTCCTGACTTTC. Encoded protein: CASSPRVGPSGANVLTF.

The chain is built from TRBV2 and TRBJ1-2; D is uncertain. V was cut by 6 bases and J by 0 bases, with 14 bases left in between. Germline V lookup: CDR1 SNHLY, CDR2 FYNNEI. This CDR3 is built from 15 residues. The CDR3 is CASSPIGGSNYGYTF. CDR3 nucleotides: TGTGCCAGCAGCCCCATTGGCGGATCTAACTATGGCTACACCTTC.

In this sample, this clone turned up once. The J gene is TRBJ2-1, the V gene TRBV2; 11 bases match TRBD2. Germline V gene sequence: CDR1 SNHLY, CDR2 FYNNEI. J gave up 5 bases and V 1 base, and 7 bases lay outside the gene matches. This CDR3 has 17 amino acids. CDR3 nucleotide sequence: TGTGCCAGCAGTGAAGAGGGCCTAGCGGGGGGTAACAATGAGCAGTTCTTC. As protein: CASSEEGLAGGNNEQFF.

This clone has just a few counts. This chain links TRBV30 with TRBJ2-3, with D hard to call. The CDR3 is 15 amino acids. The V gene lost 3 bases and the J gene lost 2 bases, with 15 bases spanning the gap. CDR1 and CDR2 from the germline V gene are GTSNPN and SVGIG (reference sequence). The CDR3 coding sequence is TGTGCCTGGAGACCCCCCCAACATGTCACAGATACGCAGTATTTT. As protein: CAWRPPQHVTDTQYF.

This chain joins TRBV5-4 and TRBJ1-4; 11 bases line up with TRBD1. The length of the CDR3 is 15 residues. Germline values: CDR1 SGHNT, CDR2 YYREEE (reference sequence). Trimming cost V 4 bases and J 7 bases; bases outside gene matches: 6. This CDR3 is CASSPPGTGGEKLFF. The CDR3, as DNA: TGTGCCAGCAGCCCCCCTGGGACAGGGGGTGAAAAACTGTTTTTT.

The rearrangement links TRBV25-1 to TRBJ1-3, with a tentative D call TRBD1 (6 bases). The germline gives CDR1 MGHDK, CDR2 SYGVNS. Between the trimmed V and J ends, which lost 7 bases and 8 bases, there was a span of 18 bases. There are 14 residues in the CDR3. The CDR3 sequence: CASIKGGEWDTIYF. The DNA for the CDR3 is TGTGCCAGCATTAAAGGGGGAGAGTGGGACACCATATATTTT.

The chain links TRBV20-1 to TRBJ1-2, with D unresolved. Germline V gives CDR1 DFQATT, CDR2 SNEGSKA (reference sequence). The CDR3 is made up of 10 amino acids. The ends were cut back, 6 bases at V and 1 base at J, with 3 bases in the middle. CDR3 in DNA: TGCAGTGCCCGTAACTATGGCTACACCTTC. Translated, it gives CSARNYGYTF.

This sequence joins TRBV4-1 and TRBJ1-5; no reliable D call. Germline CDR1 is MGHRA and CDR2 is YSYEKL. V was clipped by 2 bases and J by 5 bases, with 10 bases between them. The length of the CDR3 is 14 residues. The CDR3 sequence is CASSQTRNDQPQHF. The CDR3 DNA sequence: TGCGCCAGCAGCCAAACGAGGAATGATCAGCCCCAGCATTTT.